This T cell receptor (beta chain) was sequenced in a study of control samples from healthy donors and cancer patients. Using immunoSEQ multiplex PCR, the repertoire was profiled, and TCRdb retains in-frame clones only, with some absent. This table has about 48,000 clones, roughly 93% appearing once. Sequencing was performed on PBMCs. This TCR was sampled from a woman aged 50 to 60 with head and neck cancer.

Here the CDR3 reads CASSFWSSGRETQYF. The CDR3 nucleotides read TGTGCCAGCAGTTTCTGGTCTAGCGGGAGAGAGACCCAGTACTTC. The rearrangement uses TRBV28 and TRBJ2-5; 10 bases line up with TRBD2. J was trimmed by 4 bases and V by 3 bases; bases with no gene match: 5. The CDR3 is 15 residues long. CDR1 and CDR2 (germline): MDHEN, SYDVKM.